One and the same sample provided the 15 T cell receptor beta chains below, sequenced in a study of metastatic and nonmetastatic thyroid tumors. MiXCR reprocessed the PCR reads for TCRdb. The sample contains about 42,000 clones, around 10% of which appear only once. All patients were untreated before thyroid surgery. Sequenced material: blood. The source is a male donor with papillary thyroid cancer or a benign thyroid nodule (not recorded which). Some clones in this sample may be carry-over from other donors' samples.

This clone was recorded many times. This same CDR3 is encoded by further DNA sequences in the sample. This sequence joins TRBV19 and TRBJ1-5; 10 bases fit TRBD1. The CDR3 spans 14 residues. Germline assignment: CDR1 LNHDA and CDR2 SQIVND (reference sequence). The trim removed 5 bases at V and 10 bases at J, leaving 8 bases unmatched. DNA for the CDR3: TGTGCCAGTAGTGAAGACAGGGGGCTCGTCCCCCAGCATTTT. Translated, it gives CASSEDRGLVPQHF.

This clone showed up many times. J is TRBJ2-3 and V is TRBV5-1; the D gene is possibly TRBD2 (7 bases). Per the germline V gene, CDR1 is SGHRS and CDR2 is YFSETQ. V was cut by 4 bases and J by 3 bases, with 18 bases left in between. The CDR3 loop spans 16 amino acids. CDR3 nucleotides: TGCGCCAGCAGCCCGGGGGGACAAGGCCCAACAGATACGCAGTATTTT. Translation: CASSPGGQGPTDTQYF.

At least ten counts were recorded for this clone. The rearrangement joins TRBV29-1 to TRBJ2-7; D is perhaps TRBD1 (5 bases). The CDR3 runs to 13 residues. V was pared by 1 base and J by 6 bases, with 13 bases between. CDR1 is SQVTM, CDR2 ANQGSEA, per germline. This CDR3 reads CSVEGAGWGEQYF. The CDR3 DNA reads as TGCAGCGTTGAAGGGGCAGGGTGGGGCGAGCAGTACTTC.

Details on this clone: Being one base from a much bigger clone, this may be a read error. The CDR3 sequence: CASSPATGFSLNSPLHF. CDR3 sequence (DNA): TGTGCCAGCAGCCCAGCGACAGGGTTTTCCCTTAATTCACCCCTCCACTTT. The genes are TRBV7-2 and TRBJ1-6; 7 bases fit TRBD1. The CDR3 is made up of 17 amino acids. V gave up 5 bases and J gave up 6 bases; unmatched junction bases: 13. Per the germline V gene, CDR1 is SGHTA and CDR2 is FQGNSA.

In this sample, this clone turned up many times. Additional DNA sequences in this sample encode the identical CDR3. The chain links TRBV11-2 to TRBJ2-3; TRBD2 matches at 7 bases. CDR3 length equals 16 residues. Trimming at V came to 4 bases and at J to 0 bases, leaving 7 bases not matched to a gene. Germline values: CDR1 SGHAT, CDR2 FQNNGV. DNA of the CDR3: TGTGCCAGCAGCTCCCGGGGTAGCGGGAGCACAGATACGCAGTATTTT. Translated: CASSSRGSGSTDTQYF. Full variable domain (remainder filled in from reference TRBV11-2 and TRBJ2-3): EAGVAQSPRYKIIEKRQSVAFWCNPISGHATLYWYQQILGQGPKLLIQFQNNGVVDDSQLPKDRFSAERLKGVDSTLKIQPAKLEDSAVYLCASSSRGSGSTDTQYFGPGTRLTVL.

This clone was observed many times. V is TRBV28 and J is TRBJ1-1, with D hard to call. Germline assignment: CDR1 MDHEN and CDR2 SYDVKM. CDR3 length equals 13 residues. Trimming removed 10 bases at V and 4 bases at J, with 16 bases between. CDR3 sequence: CATTPVESTEAFF. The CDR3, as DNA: TGTGCCACCACCCCCGTTGAGAGCACTGAAGCTTTCTTT.

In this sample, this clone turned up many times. CDR3 loop: CAISELGGGAEAFF. CDR3 nucleotide sequence: TGTGCCATCAGTGAGTTGGGCGGGGGGGCTGAAGCTTTCTTT. The gene calls are TRBV10-3 and TRBJ1-1; perhaps TRBD1 as D (5 bases). This CDR3 has 14 amino acids. V lost 1 base and J lost 6, with 12 bases in between. The germline V gene encodes CDR1 ENHRY and CDR2 SYGVKD.

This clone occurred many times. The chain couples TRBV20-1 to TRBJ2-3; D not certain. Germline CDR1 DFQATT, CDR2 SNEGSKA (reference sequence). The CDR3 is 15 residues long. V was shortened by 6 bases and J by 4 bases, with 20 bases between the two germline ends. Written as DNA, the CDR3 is TGCAGTGCCCCCGACGTTGGCGATGGCGCAGATACGCAGTATTTT. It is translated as CSAPDVGDGADTQYF.

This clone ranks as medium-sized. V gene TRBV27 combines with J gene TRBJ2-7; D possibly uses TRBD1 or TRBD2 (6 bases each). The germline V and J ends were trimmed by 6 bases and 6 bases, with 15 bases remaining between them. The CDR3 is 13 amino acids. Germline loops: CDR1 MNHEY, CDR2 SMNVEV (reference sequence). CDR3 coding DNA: TGTGCCAGCAGGGGGGGCCTACTCTCCGAGCAGTACTTC. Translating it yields CASRGGLLSEQYF.

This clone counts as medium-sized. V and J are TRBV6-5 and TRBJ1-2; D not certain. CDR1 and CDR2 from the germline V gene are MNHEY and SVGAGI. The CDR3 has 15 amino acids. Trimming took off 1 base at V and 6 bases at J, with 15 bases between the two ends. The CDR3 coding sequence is TGTGCCAGCAGTTACTTACGACCACAGAGGAATGGCTACACCTTC. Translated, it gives CASSYLRPQRNGYTF.

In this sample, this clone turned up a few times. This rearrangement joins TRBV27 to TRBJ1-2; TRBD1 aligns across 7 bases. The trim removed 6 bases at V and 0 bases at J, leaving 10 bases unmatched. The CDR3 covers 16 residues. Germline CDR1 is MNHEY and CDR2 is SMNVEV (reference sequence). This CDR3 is CASRRTGEDPNYGYTF. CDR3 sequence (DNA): TGTGCCAGCAGGAGAACAGGGGAAGACCCTAACTATGGCTACACCTTC.

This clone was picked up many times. The CDR3 DNA reads TGTGCCAGTAGTAAAAGCGGGAGATGGGATACGCAGTATTTT. It yields the protein CASSKSGRWDTQYF. This sequence joins TRBV19 and TRBJ2-3; 8 bases are a match to TRBD2. V dropped 4 bases and J dropped 6; count of bases not matched to a gene: 6. The CDR3 is 14 amino acids. Germline assignment: CDR1 LNHDA and CDR2 SQIVND (reference sequence).

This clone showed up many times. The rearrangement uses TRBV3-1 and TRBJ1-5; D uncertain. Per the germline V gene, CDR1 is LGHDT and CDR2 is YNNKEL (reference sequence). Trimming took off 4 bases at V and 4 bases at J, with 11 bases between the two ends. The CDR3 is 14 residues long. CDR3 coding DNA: TGTGCCAGCAGCCCTTTCACGGAGAATCAGCCCCAGCATTTT. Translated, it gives CASSPFTENQPQHF.

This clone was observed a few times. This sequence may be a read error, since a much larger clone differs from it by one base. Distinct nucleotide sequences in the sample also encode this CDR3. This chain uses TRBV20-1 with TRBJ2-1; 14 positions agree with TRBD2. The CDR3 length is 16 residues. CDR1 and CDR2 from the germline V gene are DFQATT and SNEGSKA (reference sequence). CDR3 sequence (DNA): TGCAGCGCAGATGGACTAGCGGGAGGTCCCAAAGGCGGCCAGTTCTTC. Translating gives CSADGLAGGPKGGQFF.

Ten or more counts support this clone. The CDR3 loop reads CATGDIGDYEQYF. The CDR3 DNA follows: TGTGCCACCGGGGACATTGGGGACTACGAGCAGTACTTC. This chain uses TRBV2 with TRBJ2-7; D may be TRBD1 (6 bases). The CDR3 has 13 amino acids. With 10 bases removed from V and 3 bases from J, the gap between germline ends came to 16 bases. The germline V gene encodes CDR1 SNHLY and CDR2 FYNNEI.